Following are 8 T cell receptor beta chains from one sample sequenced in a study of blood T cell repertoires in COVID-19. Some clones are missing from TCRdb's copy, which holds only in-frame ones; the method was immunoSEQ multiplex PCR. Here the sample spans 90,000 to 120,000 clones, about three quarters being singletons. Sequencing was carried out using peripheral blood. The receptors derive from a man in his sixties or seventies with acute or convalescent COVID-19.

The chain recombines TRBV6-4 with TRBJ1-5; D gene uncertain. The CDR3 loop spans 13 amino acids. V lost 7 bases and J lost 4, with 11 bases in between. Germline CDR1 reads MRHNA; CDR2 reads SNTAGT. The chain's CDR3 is CASTGVGNQPQHF. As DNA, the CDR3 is TGTGCCAGCACTGGAGTCGGAAATCAGCCCCAGCATTTT.

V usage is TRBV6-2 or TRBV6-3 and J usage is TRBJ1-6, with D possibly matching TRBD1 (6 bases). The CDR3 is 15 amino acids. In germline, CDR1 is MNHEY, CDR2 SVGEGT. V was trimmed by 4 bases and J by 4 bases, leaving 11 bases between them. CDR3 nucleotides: TGTGCCAGCAGTTTCGGGACAAATTATAATTCACCCCTCCACTTT. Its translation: CASSFGTNYNSPLHF.

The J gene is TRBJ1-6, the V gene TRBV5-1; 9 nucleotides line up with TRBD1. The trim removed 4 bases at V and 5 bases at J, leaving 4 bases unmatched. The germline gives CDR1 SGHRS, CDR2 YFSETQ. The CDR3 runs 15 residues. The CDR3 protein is CASSHRTGDNSPLHF. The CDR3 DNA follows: TGCGCCAGCAGCCATCGGACAGGGGATAATTCACCCCTCCACTTT. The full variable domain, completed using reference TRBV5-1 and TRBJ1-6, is KAGVTQTPRYLIKTRGQQVTLSCSPISGHRSVSWYQQTPGQGLQFLFEYFSETQRNKGNFPGRFSGRQFSNSRSEMNVSTLELGDSALYLCASSHRTGDNSPLHFGNGTRLTVT.

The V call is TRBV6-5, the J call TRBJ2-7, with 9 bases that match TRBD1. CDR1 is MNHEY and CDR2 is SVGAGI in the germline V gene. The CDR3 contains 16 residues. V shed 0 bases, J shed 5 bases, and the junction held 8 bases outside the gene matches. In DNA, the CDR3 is TGTGCCAGCAGTTACTCTGGACAGGGGTCTTACAACGAGCAGTACTTC. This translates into CASSYSGQGSYNEQYF.

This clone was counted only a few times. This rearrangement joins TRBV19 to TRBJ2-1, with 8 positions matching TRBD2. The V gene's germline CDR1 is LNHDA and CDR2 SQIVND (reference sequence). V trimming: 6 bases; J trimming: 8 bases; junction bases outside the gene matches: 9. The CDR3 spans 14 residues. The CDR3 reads CASRVAGSPHEQFF. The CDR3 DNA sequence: TGTGCCAGTAGGGTAGCGGGGTCTCCTCATGAGCAGTTCTTC. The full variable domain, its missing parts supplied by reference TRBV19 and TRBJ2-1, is DGGITQSPKYLFRKEGQNVTLSCEQNLNHDAMYWYRQDPGQGLRLIYYSQIVNDFQKGDIAEGYSVSREKKESFPLTVTSAQKNPTAFYLCASRVAGSPHEQFFGPGTRLTVL.

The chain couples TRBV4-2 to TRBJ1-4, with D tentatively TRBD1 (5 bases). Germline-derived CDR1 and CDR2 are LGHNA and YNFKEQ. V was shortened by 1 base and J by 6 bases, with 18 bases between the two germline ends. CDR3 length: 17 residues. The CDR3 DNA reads TGTGCCAGCAGCCAAGGGACGAGGACACGCGGCGATGAAAAACTGTTTTTT. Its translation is CASSQGTRTRGDEKLFF.

CDR3 residues: CASTGWTEAFF. CDR3 bases: TGTGCCAGCACCGGGTGGACTGAAGCTTTCTTT. The V and J genes are TRBV2 and TRBJ1-1; D is undetermined. V gave up 7 bases and J gave up 5 bases, with 8 bases separating them. From germline, CDR1 is SNHLY and CDR2 FYNNEI. The CDR3 runs to 11 residues. The whole variable domain, filled in from reference TRBV2 and TRBJ1-1, reads EPEVTQTPSHQVTQMGQEVILRCVPISNHLYFYWYRQILGQKVEFLVSFYNNEISEKSEIFDDQFSVERPDGSNFTLKIRSTKLEDSAMYFCASTGWTEAFFGQGTRLTVV.

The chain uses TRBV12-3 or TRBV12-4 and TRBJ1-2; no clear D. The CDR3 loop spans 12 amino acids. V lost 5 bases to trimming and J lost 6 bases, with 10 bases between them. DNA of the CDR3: TGTGCCAGCAGTCCGGGAAAAAATGGCTACACCTTC. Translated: CASSPGKNGYTF.